The rows below give T cell receptor beta chains drawn from one sample of a study of cytomegalovirus exposure and HLA in healthy donors. Using immunoSEQ multiplex PCR, the repertoire was profiled, and TCRdb retains in-frame clones only, with some absent. Here the sample spans 120,000 to 150,000 clones, approximately 80% being singletons. Sample: PBMCs. These TCRs come from a male donor in good health and CMV-seronegative. CDR3s leave out the opening cysteine and the closing phenylalanine or tryptophan. The listing skips clone size in some rows; elsewhere it reads once, few, many or a size class.

v_call: TRBV28
clone_size: -
cdr3_aa: AIGSTGNYGYT

v_call: TRBV5-1
clone_size: -
cdr3_aa: ASSSPELNGEAF

v_call: TRBV10-3
clone_size: -
cdr3_aa: AISASPGYEQY

v_call: TRBV7-6
clone_size: -
cdr3_aa: ASSLFSNQPQH

v_call: TRBV12-5
clone_size: -
cdr3_aa: ASGLRRSSYEQY

v_call: TRBV4-1
clone_size: -
cdr3_aa: ASRKRTSEETQY

v_call: TRBV6-7
clone_size: -
cdr3_aa: ASRMTGSNEKLF

v_call: TRBV18
clone_size: -
cdr3_aa: ASFNRGLSDTEAF

v_call: TRBV6-6
clone_size: -
cdr3_aa: ASSRDTYNEQF

v_call: TRBV5-1
clone_size: -
cdr3_aa: ASSSMTRDSYGYT

v_call: TRBV27
clone_size: -
cdr3_aa: ASSLIVGTGAGGYT

v_call: TRBV5-1
clone_size: -
cdr3_aa: ASRQQSEVNTEAF

v_call: TRBV10-3
clone_size: -
cdr3_aa: AIGVGESYGYT

v_call: TRBV4-3
clone_size: -
cdr3_aa: ASSRLTDPNEKLF

v_call: TRBV5-5
clone_size: -
cdr3_aa: ASSIDRGNYGYT

v_call: TRBV5-6
clone_size: -
cdr3_aa: ASSPWDRITGELF

v_call: TRBV4-3
clone_size: -
cdr3_aa: ASSQEWARSPYGYT

v_call: TRBV4-3
clone_size: -
cdr3_aa: ASSQDGTRGNEQF

v_call: TRBV5-1
clone_size: -
cdr3_aa: ASTPWGGATGELF

v_call: TRBV4-3
clone_size: few
cdr3_aa: ASSRLSGANVLT

v_call: TRBV27
clone_size: -
cdr3_aa: ASSRQRTYEQY

v_call: TRBV7-9
clone_size: -
cdr3_aa: ASDPGGAHGYT

v_call: TRBV5-1
clone_size: -
cdr3_aa: ASSLRTGDTGELF

v_call: TRBV19
clone_size: -
cdr3_aa: ASNPLTGLGVNQPQH

v_call: TRBV5-1
clone_size: -
cdr3_aa: ASSLLGYHEQY

v_call: TRBV2
clone_size: -
cdr3_aa: ASRKETGGSYGYT

v_call: TRBV4-2
clone_size: -
cdr3_aa: ASSQDRGNTIY

v_call: TRBV5-5
clone_size: -
cdr3_aa: ASSLAGDRLNEQF

v_call: TRBV7-9
clone_size: -
cdr3_aa: ASSLGRPMNTEAF

v_call: TRBV6-5
clone_size: -
cdr3_aa: ASTAGNYGYT

v_call: TRBV9
clone_size: -
cdr3_aa: ASSPSPTSKETQY

v_call: TRBV4-3
clone_size: -
cdr3_aa: ASSQARGFGNTIY